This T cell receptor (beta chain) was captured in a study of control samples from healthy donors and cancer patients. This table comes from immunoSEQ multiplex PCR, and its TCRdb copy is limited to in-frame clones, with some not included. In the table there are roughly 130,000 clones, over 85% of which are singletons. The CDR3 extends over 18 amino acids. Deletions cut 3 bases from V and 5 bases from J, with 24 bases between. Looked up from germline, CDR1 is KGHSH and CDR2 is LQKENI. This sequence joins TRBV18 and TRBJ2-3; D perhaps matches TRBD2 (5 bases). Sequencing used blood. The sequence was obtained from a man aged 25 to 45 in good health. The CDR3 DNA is TGTGCCAGCTCACCGCGCGGGCAAAAAACGACCGCCAAAGATACGCAGTATTTT. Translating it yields CASSPRGQKTTAKDTQYF.